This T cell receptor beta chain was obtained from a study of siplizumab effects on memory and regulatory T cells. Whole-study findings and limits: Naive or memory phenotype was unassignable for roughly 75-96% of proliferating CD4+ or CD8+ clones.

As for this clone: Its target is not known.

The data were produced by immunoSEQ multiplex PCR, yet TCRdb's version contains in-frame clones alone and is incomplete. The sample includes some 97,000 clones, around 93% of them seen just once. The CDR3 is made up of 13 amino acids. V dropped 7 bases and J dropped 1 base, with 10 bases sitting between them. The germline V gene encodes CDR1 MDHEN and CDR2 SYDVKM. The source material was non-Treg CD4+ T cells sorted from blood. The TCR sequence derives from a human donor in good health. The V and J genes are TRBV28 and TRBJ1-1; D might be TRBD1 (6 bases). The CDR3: CASTGEGNTEAFF. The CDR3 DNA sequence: TGTGCCAGCACAGGGGAGGGGAACACTGAAGCTTTCTTT.